Listed here are 8 T cell receptor beta chains from one sample, sequenced in a study of prognosis after radiotherapy for stage I lung cancer (dated by TCRdb to the early 2020s). TCRdb names Illumina HiSeq 3000 as the instrument used. Two rounds of multiplex PCR were performed to amplify the TCR beta CDR3 region from genomic DNA. In the first PCR round, primers specific to each TRBV and TRBJ gene were used, and the primer sequences were filed in Chinese patent CN105087789A. Through fastp at Q25 and MiXCR, TCRdb rebuilt clones from the public reads, retaining in-frame beta chains. Every distinct CDR3 protein forms one entry, paired with its most common genes and DNA. The sample table holds about 26,000 distinct CDR3 sequences, of which about 41% were seen once. The ten largest clones represent around 29% of the sample. The sequencing here drew on PBMCs, taken before or after stereotactic body radiation therapy (not recorded which). Source of these receptors: a donor aged 50 or older with non-small cell lung cancer.

The chain carries TRBV11-3 and TRBJ2-2; 8 bases map to TRBD1. V lost 7 bases to trimming and J lost 6 bases; unmatched junction nucleotides: 7. The CDR3 has 14 amino acids. Germline V CDR1 and CDR2: SGHNT, YENEEA. The chain's CDR3 is CASTQGADAGELFF. The CDR3 DNA is TGTGCCAGCACCCAGGGGGCGGACGCCGGGGAGCTGTTTTTT.

This clonotype has a count of ten or more. V is TRBV4-1 and J is TRBJ2-3, with D uncertain. V gave up 0 bases and J gave up 2 bases, with 15 bases separating them. CDR3 length: 17 residues. Per germline, CDR1 MGHRA and CDR2 YSYEKL. CDR3 region: CASSQDWSPLHTDTQYF. In nucleotides, the CDR3 is TGCGCCAGCAGCCAAGATTGGAGCCCACTCCACACAGATACGCAGTATTTT.

Many counts were recorded for this clonotype. This chain uses TRBV9 with TRBJ2-1; D might be TRBD2 (6 bases). Germline-derived CDR1 and CDR2 are SGDLS and YYNGEE. This CDR3 spans 18 amino acids. The V end was cut by 3 bases, the J end by 3 bases, with 22 bases between. The CDR3: CASSATARPRGLYNEQFF. The CDR3 DNA is TGTGCCAGCAGCGCCACCGCTCGCCCAAGGGGACTCTACAATGAGCAGTTCTTC. The full variable domain, its missing parts supplied by reference TRBV9 and TRBJ2-1, is DSGVTQTPKHLITATGQRVTLRCSPRSGDLSVYWYQQSLDQGLQFLIQYYNGEERAKGNILERFSAQQFPDLHSELNLSSLELGDSALYFCASSATARPRGLYNEQFFGPGTRLTVL.

The J gene is TRBJ1-2, the V gene TRBV7-8, with D tentatively TRBD1 (5 bases). The ends were cut back, 3 bases at V and 1 base at J, with 9 bases in the middle. This CDR3 is 14 amino acids long. Germline V lookup: CDR1 SGHVS, CDR2 FQNEAQ. CDR3 DNA: TGTGCCAGCAGCTTTCGGGGGGGTAACTATGGCTACACCTTC. Residues: CASSFRGGNYGYTF.

This clonotype was observed a handful of times. With a much larger clone just one base away, this may be a read error. V usage is TRBV2 and J usage is TRBJ2-3, with 9 bases fitting TRBD2. The CDR3 covers 13 residues. Germline V gene data show CDR1 as SNHLY and CDR2 as FYNNEI. V lost 2 bases and J lost 14; bases outside the gene matches: 8. CDR3 loop: CASSELVGTSMYF. The CDR3, as DNA: TGTGCCAGCAGTGAATTAGTGGGGACTAGCATGTATTTT.

The chain is built from TRBV15 and TRBJ2-1; no firm D call. V was pared by 9 bases and J by 8 bases, with 11 bases between. Germline lookup yields CDR1 LNHNV and CDR2 YYDKDF (reference sequence). The CDR3 spans 11 residues. This chain's CDR3 is CATSNSDEQFF. DNA of the CDR3: TGTGCCACTTCAAATTCCGATGAGCAGTTCTTC.

Details on this clonotype: One end of the junction varies from germline; a read error may be responsible. This chain uses TRBV5-1 with TRBJ2-7; 9 bases are shared with TRBD1. Germline V gives CDR1 SGHRS, CDR2 YFSETQ. CDR3 length: 14 residues. The CDR3 loop reads CASSYGRTGDEQYF. CDR3 coding DNA: TGTGCCAGCAGCTACGGGAGGACAGGGGACGAGCAGTACTTC. Full variable domain (remainder filled in from reference TRBV5-1 and TRBJ2-7): KAGVTQTPRYLIKTRGQQVTLSCSPISGHRSVSWYQQTPGQGLQFLFEYFSETQRNKGNFPGRFSGRQFSNSRSEMNVSTLELGDSALYLCASSYGRTGDEQYFGPGTRLTVT.

This CDR3 reads CAVKPSGAVGELFF. The CDR3 bases are TGTGCCGTCAAGCCTAGCGGGGCTGTCGGGGAGCTGTTTTTT. This sequence joins TRBV6-4 and TRBJ2-2; 9 nucleotides match TRBD2. After removal of 11 bases from V and 7 bases from J, the junction contained 11 bases not matched to a gene. The CDR3 length is 14 residues. The germline V gene encodes CDR1 MRHNA and CDR2 SNTAGT.